These T cell receptor beta chains were read from a single sample in a study of blood T cells in healthy people across ages. TCRdb used MiXCR to reprocess the 5' RACE reads, holding one entry per CDR3 protein. Of 850,000 to 1,300,000 distinct CDR3 sequences listed, 35% to 50% are singletons. The sequenced sample consisted of blood. The receptors here all came from a woman aged 55-69 years in good health. The CDR3 runs from the conserved cysteine through the conserved F or W. The D gene is left open where the match is weak. The size of a clone is reported for some rows only, either as once, few or many, or as a class for expanded clones.

d_call: .; j_call: TRBJ2-2; clone_size: .; v_call: TRBV7-8; cdr3_nt: TGTGCCAGCAGCAAGAAAGGGGCGGGGAACACCGGGGAGCTGTTTTTT; cdr3_aa: CASSKKGAGNTGELFF
d_call: .; j_call: TRBJ1-6; clone_size: once; v_call: TRBV20-1; cdr3_nt: TGCAGTGCTACAGAGACAGGTGAATCCTATAATTCACCCCTCCACTTT; cdr3_aa: CSATETGESYNSPLHF
d_call: .; j_call: TRBJ2-7; clone_size: .; v_call: TRBV2; cdr3_nt: TGTGCCAGCAGTGTCGAGGGATCCCACGAGCAGTACTTC; cdr3_aa: CASSVEGSHEQYF
d_call: TRBD1; j_call: TRBJ1-6; clone_size: few; v_call: TRBV27; cdr3_nt: TGTGCCAGCAGACAGGGACCAGGGGGCAATTCACCCCTCCACTTT; cdr3_aa: CASRQGPGGNSPLHF
d_call: .; j_call: TRBJ2-7; clone_size: .; v_call: TRBV28; cdr3_nt: TGTGCCAGCAGTTTATGGTTTGGGCAGGTAGCTGGACACGAGCAGTACTTC; cdr3_aa: CASSLWFGQVAGHEQYF
d_call: TRBD1; j_call: TRBJ2-7; clone_size: .; v_call: TRBV6-5; cdr3_nt: TGTGCCAGCAGTTACTTTACCGAAGACAGGGATGCCTACGAGCAGTACTTC; cdr3_aa: CASSYFTEDRDAYEQYF
d_call: TRBD1; j_call: TRBJ2-5; clone_size: .; v_call: TRBV2; cdr3_nt: TGTGCCAGCCTACAGGGGAGAGCCCAAGAGACCCAGTACTTC; cdr3_aa: CASLQGRAQETQYF
d_call: .; j_call: TRBJ1-1; clone_size: once; v_call: TRBV30; cdr3_nt: TGTGCCTGGAGTAGTGTCAGGGGGAACACTGAAGCTTTCTTT; cdr3_aa: CAWSSVRGNTEAFF
d_call: TRBD2; j_call: TRBJ2-1; clone_size: .; v_call: TRBV4-1; cdr3_nt: TGCGCCAGCAGCCCCGGACTAGCGGTTATAGACAATGAGCAGTTCTTC; cdr3_aa: CASSPGLAVIDNEQFF
d_call: .; j_call: TRBJ2-2; clone_size: once; v_call: TRBV2; cdr3_nt: TGTGCCAGCAGCTCGACTCCCGTCAACACCGGGGAGCTGTTTTTT; cdr3_aa: CASSSTPVNTGELFF
d_call: .; j_call: TRBJ2-3; clone_size: .; v_call: TRBV12-3/TRBV12-4; cdr3_nt: TGTGCCAGCAGTTGCAGAGGCAGAACAGATACGCAATATTTT; cdr3_aa: CASSCRGRTDTQYF
d_call: TRBD1; j_call: TRBJ2-7; clone_size: few; v_call: TRBV10-3; cdr3_nt: TGTGCCATCAGTGTAGGGGACAGTAGGACCTACGAGCAGTACTTC; cdr3_aa: CAISVGDSRTYEQYF
d_call: .; j_call: TRBJ1-2; clone_size: many; v_call: TRBV10-3; cdr3_nt: TGTGCCACCGCTTCAGGGTATGGCTACACCTTC; cdr3_aa: CATASGYGYTF
d_call: .; j_call: TRBJ2-2; clone_size: once; v_call: TRBV11-2; cdr3_nt: TGTGCCAGCGCCAGTAGAGAAGTTCTAGAGCTGTTTTTT; cdr3_aa: CASASREVLELFF